This TCR beta chain was identified during a study of T-cell reconstitution after alpha-beta-depleted transplantation in children. The CDR3 extends over 14 amino acids. The germline CDR1 and CDR2 sequences are SQVTM and ANQGSEA. J was trimmed by 9 bases and V by 6 bases; bases with no gene match: 13. This clonotype was seen repeatedly, ten times or more. The target antigen is unknown. The study, taken as a whole, reports: Newly produced T cells mostly accounted for T-cell counts and diversity one year post-transplant. Several hundred expanded graft clones reportedly gave rise to the alpha-beta T cells present about two months after transplant.

TCRbeta library construction was performed incorporating unique molecular identifiers. TCRdb fed the PCR reads into MiXCR, producing one record per CDR3 protein. The sample lists hundreds of thousands of distinct CDR3 sequences, approximately 8.4% occurring once. Sequencing used PBMCs, mostly from graft donor cells, obtained 360 days after TCRalphabeta/CD19-depleted stem cell transplant. The V and J genes are TRBV29-1 and TRBJ2-1, with 8 bases lining up with TRBD2. The sequence was obtained from a male patient between 2 and 15 years old who had a stem cell transplant for acute myeloid leukemia, so the T cells may come from the graft donor. This chain's CDR3 is CSVVGGSGRAEQFF. DNA for the CDR3: TGCAGCGTGGTCGGAGGGAGCGGGAGAGCTGAGCAGTTCTTC.